These T cell receptor beta chains were read from a single sample in a study of beta chain features in type 1 diabetes. Data came from immunoSEQ multiplex PCR; TCRdb stores just in-frame clones and leaves some out. The sample includes 400,000 to 450,000 clones, approximately 13% of them seen just once. Sequenced sample: naive CD4+ T cells from blood. All receptors come from a man aged 30 to 39 in good health. Each CDR3 is given without its conserved first and last residue. Each record gives: V gene, J gene, CDR3 protein.

V gene: TRBV27
J gene: TRBJ2-7
CDR3 protein: ATRRKQHSGGLSYEQY

V gene: TRBV18
J gene: TRBJ1-5
CDR3 protein: ASSPTGDGNQPQH

V gene: TRBV7-2
J gene: TRBJ2-1
CDR3 protein: ASSLVGLDEQF

V gene: TRBV29-1
J gene: TRBJ1-2
CDR3 protein: SVAQGRSYGYT

V gene: TRBV19
J gene: TRBJ2-7
CDR3 protein: ASSIEIRGHEQY

V gene: TRBV18
J gene: TRBJ2-1
CDR3 protein: ASSPPSGGRF

V gene: TRBV7-2
J gene: TRBJ2-7
CDR3 protein: ASSSGQGAYEQY

V gene: TRBV4-2
J gene: TRBJ2-5
CDR3 protein: ASSQEVGGPSETQY

V gene: TRBV19
J gene: TRBJ2-2
CDR3 protein: ASSRQNTGELF

V gene: TRBV7-2
J gene: TRBJ1-5
CDR3 protein: ASSLVRNQPQH

V gene: TRBV7-2
J gene: TRBJ2-7
CDR3 protein: ASSLGQGHEQY

V gene: TRBV10-3
J gene: TRBJ2-1
CDR3 protein: AISESSSNEQF

V gene: TRBV7-6
J gene: TRBJ2-1
CDR3 protein: ASSLQGPGVIEQF

V gene: TRBV5-1
J gene: TRBJ2-5
CDR3 protein: ASREGETQY

V gene: TRBV6-1
J gene: TRBJ2-5
CDR3 protein: ASSARTLQSLETQY

V gene: TRBV6-5
J gene: TRBJ1-4
CDR3 protein: ASSFGSTNEKLF

V gene: TRBV18
J gene: TRBJ2-5
CDR3 protein: ASSPPPAGPETQY